Presented here are 13 T cell receptor beta chains from one specimen sequenced in a study of identical twins. TCRdb recomputed calls from the 5' RACE reads with MiXCR, one row per CDR3 protein. The table records hundreds of thousands of distinct CDR3 sequences, approximately 9% of them present only once. The material sequenced was memory (CD45RO+) T cells sorted from blood. The receptors come from a woman under 30 in good health.

In its sample, this clonotype was seen a few times. The V gene is TRBV2, the J gene TRBJ2-3, with D perhaps TRBD2 (5 bases). V was shortened by 6 bases and J by 1 base, with 17 bases between the two germline ends. Germline values: CDR1 SNHLY, CDR2 FYNNEI. This CDR3 spans 16 amino acids. This CDR3 is CASSPLWRVRTDTQYF. The CDR3 DNA sequence: TGTGCCAGCAGCCCCCTTTGGCGGGTCCGCACAGATACGCAGTATTTT. Looking up the rest from reference TRBV2 and TRBJ2-3 gives the full variable domain: EPEVTQTPSHQVTQMGQEVILRCVPISNHLYFYWYRQILGQKVEFLVSFYNNEISEKSEIFDDQFSVERPDGSNFTLKIRSTKLEDSAMYFCASSPLWRVRTDTQYFGPGTRLTVL.

This chain uses TRBV20-1 with TRBJ1-1; D not certain. The CDR3 sequence is 15 residues long. Germline assignment: CDR1 DFQATT and CDR2 SNEGSKA (reference sequence). V was trimmed by 0 bases and J by 1 base, leaving 12 bases between them. CDR3 nucleotide sequence: TGCAGTGCTAGAGATTTGAGGGCCCCGAACACTGAAGCTTTCTTT. Translation: CSARDLRAPNTEAFF.

This clonotype was observed many times. The chain uses TRBV2 and TRBJ1-2; D may be TRBD1 (6 bases). This CDR3 region has 15 residues. Germline CDR1 SNHLY, CDR2 FYNNEI. V was trimmed by 7 bases and J by 1 base, leaving 16 bases between them. The DNA for the CDR3 is TGTGCCAGCACTCCGTCGACAGGCCTTAACTATGGCTACACCTTC. Amino acid sequence: CASTPSTGLNYGYTF.

This chain joins TRBV6-5 and TRBJ2-5; TRBD1 matches at 7 bases. The CDR3 sequence is 14 residues long. V lost 2 bases, J lost 6 bases, and 6 bases stayed unmatched. Per the germline V gene, CDR1 is MNHEY and CDR2 is SVGAGI. CDR3 sequence (DNA): TGTGCCAGCAGTTACGACCGGGACAGAAAGACCCAGTACTTC. It codes for CASSYDRDRKTQYF.

This chain joins TRBV25-1 and TRBJ2-5, with TRBD1 identical over 9 bases. The CDR3 sequence is 14 residues long. V gave up 7 bases and J gave up 5 bases; unmatched junction bases: 8. Germline V gene lookup returns CDR1 MGHDK and CDR2 SYGVNS. As DNA, the CDR3 is TGTGCCAGCAACTCGAACAGGGGGCAGGAGACCCAGTACTTC. It encodes CASNSNRGQETQYF.

V is TRBV25-1 and J is TRBJ2-1; 10 bases match TRBD2. Germline assignment: CDR1 MGHDK and CDR2 SYGVNS. The CDR3 has 16 residues. V was clipped by 4 bases and J by 4 bases; unmatched bases: 7. The CDR3 is CASSVTGLAAYNEQFF. Here the CDR3 DNA reads TGTGCCAGCAGTGTCACCGGACTAGCGGCTTACAATGAGCAGTTCTTC.

The CDR3 spells CASSLAEEETQYF. In DNA, the CDR3 is TGTGCCAGCAGTTTAGCGGAGGAGGAGACCCAGTACTTC. The rearrangement links TRBV12-3 or TRBV12-4 to TRBJ2-5, with D possibly TRBD2 on 5 matching bases. The CDR3 is 13 amino acids. Trimming removed 0 bases at V and 5 bases at J, with 7 bases between.

V and J are TRBV6-2 or TRBV6-3 and TRBJ2-7; tentatively, D is TRBD1 (5 bases). From germline, CDR1 is MNHEY and CDR2 SVGEGT. This CDR3 has 13 amino acids. Trimming cost V 4 bases and J 4 bases, with 11 bases left between them. CDR3: CASSSQGGYEQYF. Here the CDR3 DNA reads TGTGCCAGCAGTTCCCAGGGTGGTTACGAGCAGTACTTC.

This sequence joins TRBV20-1 and TRBJ2-1; weak D call: TRBD2 (5 bases). CDR1 and CDR2 from the germline V gene are DFQATT and SNEGSKA (reference sequence). Trimming took off 3 bases at V and 5 bases at J, with 11 bases between the two ends. The CDR3 is 13 amino acids. CDR3 nucleotides: TGCAGTGCTAGCCCTAGCAGCGACAATGAGCAGTTCTTC. This translates into CSASPSSDNEQFF.

V usage is TRBV4-1 and J usage is TRBJ2-3, with D perhaps assigned TRBD1 or TRBD2 (6 bases each). CDR3 size: 17 residues. V lost 1 base to trimming and J lost 1 base, with 15 bases between them. Germline V lookup: CDR1 MGHRA, CDR2 YSYEKL. In nucleotides, the CDR3 is TGCGCCAGCAGCCAAGGGCCGGCCGGGGGCCGCACAGATACGCAGTATTTT. Translating it yields CASSQGPAGGRTDTQYF.

V and J are TRBV29-1 and TRBJ2-7; a possible D gene is TRBD1 (6 bases). CDR1 is SQVTM, CDR2 ANQGSEA, per germline. The germline V and J ends were trimmed by 7 bases and 3 bases, with 13 bases remaining between them. The CDR3 has 12 residues. The CDR3 region has the DNA TGCAGCGCATCAGGGGACAACTACGAGCAGTACTTC. Residues: CSASGDNYEQYF.

The chain employs TRBV18 and TRBJ2-5; unclear D gene. This CDR3 region has 13 residues. With 3 bases removed from V and 3 bases from J, the gap between germline ends came to 8 bases. Germline V gene data show CDR1 as KGHSH and CDR2 as LQKENI. CDR3 nucleotides: TGTGCCAGCTCACCGGCCGAGGAAGAGACCCAGTACTTC. This sequence encodes CASSPAEEETQYF.

CDR3 in amino acids: CATSDGTALLNEQFF. CDR3 bases: TGTGCCACCAGTGATGGGACAGCCCTCCTCAATGAGCAGTTCTTC. V is TRBV24-1 and J is TRBJ2-1, with 7 nucleotides matching TRBD1. The CDR3 runs 15 residues. Per germline, CDR1 KGHDR and CDR2 SFDVKD. J gave up 6 bases and V 3 bases, and 7 bases lay outside the gene matches.